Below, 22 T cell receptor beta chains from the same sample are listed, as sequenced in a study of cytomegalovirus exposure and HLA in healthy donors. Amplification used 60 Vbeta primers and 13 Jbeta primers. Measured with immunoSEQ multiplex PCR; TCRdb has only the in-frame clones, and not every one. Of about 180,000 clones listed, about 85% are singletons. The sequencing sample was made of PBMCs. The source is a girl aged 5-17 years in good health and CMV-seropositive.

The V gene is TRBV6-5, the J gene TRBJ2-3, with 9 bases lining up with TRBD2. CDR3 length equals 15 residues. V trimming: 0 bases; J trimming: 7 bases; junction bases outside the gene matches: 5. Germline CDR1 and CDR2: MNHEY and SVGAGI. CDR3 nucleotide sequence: TGTGCCAGCAGTTACTCGAAAACTAGCGGGTATACGCAGTATTTT. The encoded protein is CASSYSKTSGYTQYF.

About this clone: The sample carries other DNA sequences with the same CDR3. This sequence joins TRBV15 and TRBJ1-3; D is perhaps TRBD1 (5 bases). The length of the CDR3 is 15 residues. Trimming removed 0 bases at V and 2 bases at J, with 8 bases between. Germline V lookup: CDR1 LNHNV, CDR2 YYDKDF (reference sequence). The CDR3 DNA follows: TGTGCCACCAGCAGAGACCAGGGTACTGGAAACACCATATATTTT. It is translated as CATSRDQGTGNTIYF.

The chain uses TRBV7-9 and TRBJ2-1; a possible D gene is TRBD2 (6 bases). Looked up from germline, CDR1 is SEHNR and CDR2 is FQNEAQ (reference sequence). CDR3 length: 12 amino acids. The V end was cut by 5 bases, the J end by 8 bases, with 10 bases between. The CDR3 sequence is CASSPPGDEQFF. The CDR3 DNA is TGTGCCAGCAGCCCGCCGGGGGATGAGCAGTTCTTC.

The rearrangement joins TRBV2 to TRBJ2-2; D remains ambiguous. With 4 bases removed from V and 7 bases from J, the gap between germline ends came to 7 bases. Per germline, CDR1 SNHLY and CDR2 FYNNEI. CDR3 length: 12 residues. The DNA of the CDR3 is TGTGCCAGCAGTGGGTCCAGCGGGGAGCTGTTTTTT. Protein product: CASSGSSGELFF.

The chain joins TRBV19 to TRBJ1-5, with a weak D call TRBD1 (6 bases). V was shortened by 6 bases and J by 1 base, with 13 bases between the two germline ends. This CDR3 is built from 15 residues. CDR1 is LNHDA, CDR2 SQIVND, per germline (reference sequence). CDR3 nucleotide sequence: TGTGCCAGTAGCGTTAAGCAGGGGAGCAATCAGCCCCAGCATTTT. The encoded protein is CASSVKQGSNQPQHF. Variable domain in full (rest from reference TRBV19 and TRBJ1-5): DGGITQSPKYLFRKEGQNVTLSCEQNLNHDAMYWYRQDPGQGLRLIYYSQIVNDFQKGDIAEGYSVSREKKESFPLTVTSAQKNPTAFYLCASSVKQGSNQPQHFGDGTRLSIL.

CDR3 loop: CASSQFDISNTEAFF. The CDR3 DNA reads TGCGCCAGCAGCCAATTTGACATCTCCAACACTGAAGCTTTCTTT. This chain uses TRBV4-3 with TRBJ1-1, with D uncertain. This CDR3 spans 15 amino acids. CDR1 and CDR2 from the germline V gene are LGHNA and YSLEER. V dropped 2 bases and J dropped 2 bases, with 12 bases sitting between them.

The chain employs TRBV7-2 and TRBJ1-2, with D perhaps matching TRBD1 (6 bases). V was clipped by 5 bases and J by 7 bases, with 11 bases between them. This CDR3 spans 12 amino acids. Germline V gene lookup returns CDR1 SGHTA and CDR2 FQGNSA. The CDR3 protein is CASSPGVSGYTF. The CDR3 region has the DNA TGTGCCAGCAGCCCAGGGGTTTCTGGCTACACCTTC.

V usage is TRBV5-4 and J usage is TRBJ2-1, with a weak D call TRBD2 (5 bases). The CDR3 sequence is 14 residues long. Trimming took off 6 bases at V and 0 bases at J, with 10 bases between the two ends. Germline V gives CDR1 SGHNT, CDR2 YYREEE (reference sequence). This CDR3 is CASIASPSYNEQFF. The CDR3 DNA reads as TGTGCCAGCATAGCGTCCCCCTCCTACAATGAGCAGTTCTTC.

The CDR3 DNA follows: TGTGCCAGCTCACCACCACAGCCCCAGTATGAGCAGTTCTTC. This translates into CASSPPQPQYEQFF. The chain joins TRBV18 to TRBJ2-1; D is unresolved. Germline CDR1 and CDR2: KGHSH and LQKENI. V lost 0 bases and J 8 bases, leaving 11 bases between the germline ends. The CDR3 runs 14 residues.

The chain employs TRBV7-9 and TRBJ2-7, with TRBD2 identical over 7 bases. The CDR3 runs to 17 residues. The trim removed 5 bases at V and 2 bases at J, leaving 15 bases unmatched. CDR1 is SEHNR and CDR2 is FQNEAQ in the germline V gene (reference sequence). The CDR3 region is CASSHRLGSGITYEQYF. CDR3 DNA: TGTGCCAGCAGCCACCGGTTGGGAAGCGGGATTACCTACGAGCAGTACTTC.

CDR3 DNA: TGCAGCGTTGCGGGACTAGCGGGATTCACAGATACGCAGTATTTT. Amino acids: CSVAGLAGFTDTQYF. This sequence joins TRBV29-1 and TRBJ2-3; TRBD2 aligns across 13 bases. The trim removed 4 bases at V and 2 bases at J, leaving 3 bases unmatched. Germline V gene data show CDR1 as SQVTM and CDR2 as ANQGSEA. The CDR3 runs 15 residues.

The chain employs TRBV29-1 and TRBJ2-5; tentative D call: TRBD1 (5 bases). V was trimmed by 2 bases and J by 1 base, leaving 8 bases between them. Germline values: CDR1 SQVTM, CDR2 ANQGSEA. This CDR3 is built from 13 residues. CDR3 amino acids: CSVERQSQETQYF. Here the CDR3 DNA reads TGCAGCGTTGAAAGACAGAGCCAAGAGACCCAGTACTTC.

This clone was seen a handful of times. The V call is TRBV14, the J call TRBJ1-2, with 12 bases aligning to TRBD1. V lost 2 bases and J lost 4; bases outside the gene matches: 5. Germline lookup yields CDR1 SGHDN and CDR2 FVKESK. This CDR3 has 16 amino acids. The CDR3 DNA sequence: TGTGCCAGCAGCCAACCCGGGACAGGGGGCACCTATGGCTACACCTTC. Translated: CASSQPGTGGTYGYTF.

The CDR3 nucleotides read TGCGCCAGCAGCCCCGGGTCGGGGGAGACCCAGTACTTC. Its protein is CASSPGSGETQYF. This chain joins TRBV5-1 and TRBJ2-5, with TRBD2 as a possible D gene (5 bases). With 4 bases removed from V and 5 bases from J, the gap between germline ends came to 12 bases. The V gene's germline CDR1 is SGHRS and CDR2 YFSETQ. This CDR3 is built from 13 residues.

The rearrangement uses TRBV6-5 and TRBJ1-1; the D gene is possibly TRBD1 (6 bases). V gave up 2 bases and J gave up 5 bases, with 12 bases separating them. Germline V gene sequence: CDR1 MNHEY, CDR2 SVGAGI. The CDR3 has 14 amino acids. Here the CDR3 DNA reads TGTGCCAGCAGTTACGGAAGGGGGTATACTGAAGCTTTCTTT. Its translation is CASSYGRGYTEAFF.

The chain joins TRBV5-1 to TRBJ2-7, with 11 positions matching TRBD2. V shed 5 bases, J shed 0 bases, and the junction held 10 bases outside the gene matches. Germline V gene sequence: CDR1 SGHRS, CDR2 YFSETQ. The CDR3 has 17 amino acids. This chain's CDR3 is CASSSGTSGISSYEQYF. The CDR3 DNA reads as TGCGCCAGCAGTTCCGGGACTAGCGGAATAAGCTCCTACGAGCAGTACTTC.

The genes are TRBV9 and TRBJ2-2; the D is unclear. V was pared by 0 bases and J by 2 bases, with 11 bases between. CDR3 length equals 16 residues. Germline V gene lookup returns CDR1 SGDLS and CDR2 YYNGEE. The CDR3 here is CASSVESSSNTGELFF. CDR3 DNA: TGTGCCAGCAGCGTAGAGAGTAGCTCCAACACCGGGGAGCTGTTTTTT.

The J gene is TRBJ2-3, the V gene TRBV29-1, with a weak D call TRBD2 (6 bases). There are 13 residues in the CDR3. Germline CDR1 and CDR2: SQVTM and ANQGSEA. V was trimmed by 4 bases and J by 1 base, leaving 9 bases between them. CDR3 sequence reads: CSVVKRGTDTQYF. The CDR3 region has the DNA TGCAGCGTTGTGAAGCGGGGCACAGATACGCAGTATTTT.

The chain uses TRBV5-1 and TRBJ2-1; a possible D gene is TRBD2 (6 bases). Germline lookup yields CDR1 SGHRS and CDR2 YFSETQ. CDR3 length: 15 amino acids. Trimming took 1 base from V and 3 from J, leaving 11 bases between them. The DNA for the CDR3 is TGCGCCAGCAGCTTGACCGCGGGACTCTACAATGAGCAGTTCTTC. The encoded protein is CASSLTAGLYNEQFF.

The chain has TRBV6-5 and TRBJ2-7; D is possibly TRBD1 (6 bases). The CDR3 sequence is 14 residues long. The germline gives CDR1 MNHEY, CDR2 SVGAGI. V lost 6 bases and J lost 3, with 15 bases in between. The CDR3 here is CASRTRGQVYEQYF. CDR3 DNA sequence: TGTGCCAGCAGAACCAGGGGACAAGTCTACGAGCAGTACTTC.

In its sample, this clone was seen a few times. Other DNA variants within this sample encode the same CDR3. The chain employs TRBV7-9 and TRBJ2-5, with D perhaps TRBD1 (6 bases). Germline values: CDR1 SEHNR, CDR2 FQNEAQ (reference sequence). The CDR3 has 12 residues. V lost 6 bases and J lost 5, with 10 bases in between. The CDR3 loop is CASSPQGETQYF. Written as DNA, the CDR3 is TGTGCCAGCAGTCCCCAGGGGGAGACCCAGTACTTC.

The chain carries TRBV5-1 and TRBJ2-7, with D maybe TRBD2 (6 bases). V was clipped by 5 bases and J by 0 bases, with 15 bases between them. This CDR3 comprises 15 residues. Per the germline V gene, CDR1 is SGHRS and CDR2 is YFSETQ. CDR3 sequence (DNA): TGCGCCAGCAGACGCGGGACTGCCTACTCCTACGAGCAGTACTTC. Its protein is CASRRGTAYSYEQYF. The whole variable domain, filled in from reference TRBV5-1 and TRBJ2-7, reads KAGVTQTPRYLIKTRGQQVTLSCSPISGHRSVSWYQQTPGQGLQFLFEYFSETQRNKGNFPGRFSGRQFSNSRSEMNVSTLELGDSALYLCASRRGTAYSYEQYFGPGTRLTVT.